The 15 T cell receptor beta chains below come from one sample, sequenced in a study of blood T cell repertoires in COVID-19. The method was immunoSEQ multiplex PCR; TCRdb's version includes in-frame clones alone and lacks a portion of them. The table records about 150,000 clones, 70% to 90% of them present only once. Sequencing was carried out using peripheral blood. Receptors were obtained from a woman in her sixties with COVID-19, enrolled during active disease.

The sample holds a few counts of this clone. The chain links TRBV2 to TRBJ2-2, with D perhaps matching TRBD2 (5 bases). Germline V CDR1 and CDR2: SNHLY, FYNNEI. The CDR3 contains 14 residues. Trimming shortened V by 5 bases and J by 1 base, and 8 bases separated the two germline ends. The CDR3 DNA reads TGTGCCAGCAGTCCCCGGGAGAACACCGGGGAGCTGTTTTTT. Amino acid sequence: CASSPRENTGELFF.

The CDR3 DNA sequence: TGTGCCAGCCGATCGGGAAACTATGGCTACACCTTC. This sequence encodes CASRSGNYGYTF. The chain employs TRBV6-5 and TRBJ1-2; D is unclear. The V gene's germline CDR1 is MNHEY and CDR2 SVGAGI. This CDR3 is built from 12 residues. Trimming took 8 bases from V and 2 from J, leaving 9 bases between them.

A single count supports this clone. V gene TRBV6-5 combines with J gene TRBJ1-1; perhaps TRBD1 as D (5 bases). Trimming stripped 0 bases from V and 4 bases from J, with 12 bases between. CDR1 MNHEY and CDR2 SVGAGI come from the germline V gene. CDR3 size: 15 residues. CDR3 sequence: CASSYSIRGGTEAFF. In DNA form, the CDR3 reads TGTGCCAGCAGTTACTCGATTCGGGGGGGCACTGAAGCTTTCTTT.

CDR3 bases: TGTGCCAGCAGCTCGACCGGGACAGCAGGCAATCAGCCCCAGCATTTT. Translated, it gives CASSSTGTAGNQPQHF. The chain carries TRBV4-2 and TRBJ1-5, with 7 bases matching TRBD1. The V segment lost 5 bases and the J segment 2 bases; nucleotides outside the gene matches: 9. The CDR3 sequence is 16 residues long. Germline CDR1 and CDR2: LGHNA and YNFKEQ.

The V gene is TRBV16, the J gene TRBJ1-2, with TRBD1 identical over 7 bases. The CDR3 is made up of 13 amino acids. The V and J ends lost 3 bases and 6 bases, in that order; junction bases with no gene match: 4. CDR1 is KGHSY and CDR2 is FQNENV in the germline V gene. The CDR3 DNA reads TGTGCCAGCAGCCATAGACAGGGAGATGGCTACACCTTC. Protein product: CASSHRQGDGYTF.

With regard to this clone: The same CDR3 is also encoded by other DNA sequences in this sample. V gene TRBV18 combines with J gene TRBJ2-1, with 8 bases that match TRBD2. The ends lost 2 bases at V and 3 bases at J; junction bases unmatched: 0. Per the germline V gene, CDR1 is KGHSH and CDR2 is LQKENI. CDR3 length: 14 amino acids. CDR3 residues: CASSPGTSYNEQFF. CDR3 nucleotide sequence: TGTGCCAGCTCACCAGGGACTAGCTACAATGAGCAGTTCTTC.

The chain has TRBV4-1 and TRBJ1-6; the D is unclear. Germline V gives CDR1 MGHRA, CDR2 YSYEKL. V was clipped by 0 bases and J by 13 bases, with 10 bases between them. This CDR3 has 13 residues. The CDR3 DNA follows: TGCGCCAGCAGCCAAGATGCCCTGAGGCCCCTCCACTTT. Its protein product is CASSQDALRPLHF.

Note on this clone: Within the sample, other DNA sequences also encode this same CDR3. The rearrangement uses TRBV7-8 and TRBJ1-4; 8 nucleotides agree with TRBD1. Germline V CDR1 and CDR2: SGHVS, FQNEAQ. This CDR3 has 15 residues. The V gene end was trimmed by 0 bases and the J gene end by 5 bases; junction bases not matched to a gene: 2. CDR3 region: CASSLAGTGNEKLFF. The CDR3 DNA is TGTGCCAGCAGCTTAGCGGGGACAGGAAATGAAAAACTGTTTTTT.

V gene TRBV4-3 combines with J gene TRBJ1-6; 9 bases are shared with TRBD1. CDR1 is LGHNA, CDR2 YSLEER, per germline. V dropped 0 bases and J dropped 9; count of bases not matched to a gene: 6. This CDR3 contains 16 residues. This chain's CDR3 is CASSQDRTGEGSPLHF. DNA for the CDR3: TGCGCCAGCAGCCAAGATCGGACAGGGGAGGGTTCACCCCTCCACTTT.

The CDR3 reads CASSLGTDEKLFF. DNA of the CDR3: TGCGCCAGCAGCTTGGGGACAGATGAAAAACTGTTTTTT. The V and J genes are TRBV5-1 and TRBJ1-4; TRBD1 might be the D (6 bases). This CDR3 spans 13 amino acids. The germline V gene has CDR1 SGHRS and CDR2 YFSETQ. The germline V and J ends were trimmed by 0 bases and 6 bases, with 6 bases remaining between them.

This chain joins TRBV9 and TRBJ2-5, with D possibly matching TRBD2 (5 bases). The germline CDR1 and CDR2 sequences are SGDLS and YYNGEE. V was shortened by 4 bases and J by 1 base, with 14 bases between the two germline ends. The CDR3 has 15 amino acids. CDR3 DNA: TGTGCCAGCAGCCTAGATCGGGGAGTCCAAGAGACCCAGTACTTC. Translated, it gives CASSLDRGVQETQYF.

The chain is built from TRBV3-1 (or the pseudogene TRBV3-2) and TRBJ1-5; D is perhaps TRBD1 (6 bases). Germline CDR1 and CDR2: LGHDT and YNNKEL (reference sequence). Trimming pared 1 base from V and 6 bases from J, leaving 13 bases between. This CDR3 comprises 15 residues. DNA of the CDR3: TGTGCCAGCAGCCAAGTTGCGGGGGCAGGTCAGCCCCAGCATTTT. Translation gives CASSQVAGAGQPQHF.

The V and J genes are TRBV2 and TRBJ2-5; 12 bases match TRBD2. This CDR3 has 16 amino acids. CDR1 and CDR2 from the germline V gene are SNHLY and FYNNEI. The J segment lost 5 bases and the V segment lost 9 bases, leaving 13 bases of the junction unmatched. The DNA of the CDR3 is TGTGCCAGTAAGAGGACTAGCGGGGCCCTAGCGGAGACCCAGTACTTC. Protein sequence: CASKRTSGALAETQYF.

This rearrangement joins TRBV10-1 to TRBJ2-1, with 8 bases lining up with TRBD2. Trimming at V came to 5 bases and at J to 0 bases, leaving 6 bases not matched to a gene. The CDR3 extends over 16 amino acids. CDR1 WNHNN and CDR2 SYGVQD come from the germline V gene (reference sequence). The CDR3 DNA reads as TGCGCCAGCAGTCGATCAGCGGGGGACTCCTACAATGAGCAGTTCTTC. This sequence encodes CASSRSAGDSYNEQFF.

The gene calls are TRBV6-2 or TRBV6-3 and TRBJ1-5; no reliable D call. The CDR3 is 16 residues long. Germline V gene data show CDR1 as MNHEY and CDR2 as SVGEGT. V was trimmed by 2 bases and J by 0 bases, leaving 11 bases between them. The CDR3 here is CASSYATDYSNQPQHF. In DNA, the CDR3 is TGTGCCAGCAGTTACGCTACAGATTATAGCAATCAGCCCCAGCATTTT.